The clone carrying this TCR beta chain was recorded only once. Its antigen is currently unknown. This specimen belongs to a study of cytomegalovirus exposure and HLA in healthy donors. Study-level points and caveats: In a later analysis, a genetic analysis reported fewer productive-TCR N-insertions in an Asian-associated ancestry cluster than the cohort average.

Losses at the gene ends were 0 bases for V and 4 bases for J; bases not matched to a gene: 8. This CDR3 is 17 amino acids long. Germline V CDR1 and CDR2: SGHRS, YFSETQ. This PCR relied on a set of 60 Vbeta primers and 13 Jbeta primers. Method: immunoSEQ multiplex PCR; TCRdb's copy keeps in-frame clones and lacks some. Counted here are some 140,000 clones, roughly 70% occurring once; the ten biggest clones make up under 3.5%. The J gene is TRBJ1-1, the V gene TRBV5-1, with 11 nucleotides matching TRBD1. The source of this sequence is a man aged 25-40 years in good health and CMV-seronegative. Source material: PBMCs. In DNA, the CDR3 is TGCGCCAGCAGCTTGGGTCCGGGACAGGGGGAGGTCACTGAAGCTTTCTTT. As protein: CASSLGPGQGEVTEAFF.